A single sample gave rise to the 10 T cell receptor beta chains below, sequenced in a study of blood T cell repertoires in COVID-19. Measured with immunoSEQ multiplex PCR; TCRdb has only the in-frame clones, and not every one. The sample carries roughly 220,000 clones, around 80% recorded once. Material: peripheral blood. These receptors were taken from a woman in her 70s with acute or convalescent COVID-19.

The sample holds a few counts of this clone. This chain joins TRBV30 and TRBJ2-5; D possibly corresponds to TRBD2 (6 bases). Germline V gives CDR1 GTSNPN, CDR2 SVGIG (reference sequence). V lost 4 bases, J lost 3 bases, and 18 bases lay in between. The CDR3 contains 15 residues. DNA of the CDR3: TGTGCCTGGACCATTGGGGCAGGCGGGAAAGAGACCCAGTACTTC. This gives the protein CAWTIGAGGKETQYF.

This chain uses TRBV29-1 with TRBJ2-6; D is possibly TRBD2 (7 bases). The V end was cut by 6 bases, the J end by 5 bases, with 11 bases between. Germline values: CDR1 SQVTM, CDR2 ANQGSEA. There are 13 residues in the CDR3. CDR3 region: CSVEGGWANVLTF. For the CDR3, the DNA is TGCAGCGTCGAGGGGGGGTGGGCCAACGTCCTGACTTTC.

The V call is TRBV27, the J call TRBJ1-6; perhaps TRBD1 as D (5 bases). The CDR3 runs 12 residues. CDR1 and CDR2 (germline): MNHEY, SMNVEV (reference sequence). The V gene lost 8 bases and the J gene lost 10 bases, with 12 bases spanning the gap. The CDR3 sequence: CASQRGQSPLHF. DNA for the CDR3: TGTGCCAGCCAGAGAGGACAATCACCCCTCCACTTT.

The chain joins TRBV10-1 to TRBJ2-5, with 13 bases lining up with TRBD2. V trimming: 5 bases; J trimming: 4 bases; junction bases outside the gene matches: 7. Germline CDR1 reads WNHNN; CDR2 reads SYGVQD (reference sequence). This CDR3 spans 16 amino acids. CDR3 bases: TGCGCCAGCAGTTCCGGACTAGCGGGAGAACTAGAGACCCAGTACTTC. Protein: CASSSGLAGELETQYF.

The CDR3, as DNA: TGTGCCAGCAGTACGGACAGGTCGAACACTGAAGCTTTCTTT. This codes for CASSTDRSNTEAFF. V usage is TRBV27 and J usage is TRBJ1-1, with TRBD1 matching 7 bases. J lost 1 base, V lost 5 bases, and 4 bases had no gene match. The CDR3 runs to 14 residues. CDR1 MNHEY and CDR2 SMNVEV come from the germline V gene (reference sequence).

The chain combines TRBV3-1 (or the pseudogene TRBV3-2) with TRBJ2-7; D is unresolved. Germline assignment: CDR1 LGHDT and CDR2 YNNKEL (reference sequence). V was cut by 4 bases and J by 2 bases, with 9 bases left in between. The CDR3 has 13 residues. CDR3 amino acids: CASSPHRAYEQYF. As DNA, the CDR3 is TGTGCCAGCAGCCCCCATCGAGCCTACGAGCAGTACTTC.

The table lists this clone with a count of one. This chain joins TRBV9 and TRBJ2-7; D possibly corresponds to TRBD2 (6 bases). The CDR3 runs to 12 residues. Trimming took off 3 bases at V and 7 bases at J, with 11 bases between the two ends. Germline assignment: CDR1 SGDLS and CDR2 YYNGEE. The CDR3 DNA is TGTGCCAGCAGCGGCCAGGCGGGAGAGCAGTACTTC. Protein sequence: CASSGQAGEQYF.

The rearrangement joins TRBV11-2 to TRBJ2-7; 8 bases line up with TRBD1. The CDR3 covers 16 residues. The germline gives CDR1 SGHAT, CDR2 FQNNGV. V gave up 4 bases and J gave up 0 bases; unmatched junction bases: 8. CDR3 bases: TGTGCCAGCAGCTATAGCCGGGACAGGAGCTCCTACGAGCAGTACTTC. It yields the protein CASSYSRDRSSYEQYF.

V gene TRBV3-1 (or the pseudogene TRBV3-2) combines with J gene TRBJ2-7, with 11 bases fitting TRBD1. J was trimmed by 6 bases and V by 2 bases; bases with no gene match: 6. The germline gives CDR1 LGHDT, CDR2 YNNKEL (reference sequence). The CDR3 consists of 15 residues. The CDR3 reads CASSQLTGTGGEQYF. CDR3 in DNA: TGTGCCAGCAGCCAACTTACCGGGACAGGGGGCGAGCAGTACTTC.

The CDR3 here is CASSPQGQGQYEQYF. Here the CDR3 DNA reads TGCGCCAGCAGCCCACAGGGACAGGGTCAGTACGAGCAGTACTTC. The chain has TRBV5-1 and TRBJ2-7, with 9 bases fitting TRBD1. Germline V CDR1 and CDR2: SGHRS, YFSETQ. This CDR3 is built from 15 residues. The V segment lost 4 bases and the J segment 4 bases; nucleotides outside the gene matches: 9. Filled out from reference TRBV5-1 and TRBJ2-7, the complete variable domain reads KAGVTQTPRYLIKTRGQQVTLSCSPISGHRSVSWYQQTPGQGLQFLFEYFSETQRNKGNFPGRFSGRQFSNSRSEMNVSTLELGDSALYLCASSPQGQGQYEQYFGPGTRLTVT.